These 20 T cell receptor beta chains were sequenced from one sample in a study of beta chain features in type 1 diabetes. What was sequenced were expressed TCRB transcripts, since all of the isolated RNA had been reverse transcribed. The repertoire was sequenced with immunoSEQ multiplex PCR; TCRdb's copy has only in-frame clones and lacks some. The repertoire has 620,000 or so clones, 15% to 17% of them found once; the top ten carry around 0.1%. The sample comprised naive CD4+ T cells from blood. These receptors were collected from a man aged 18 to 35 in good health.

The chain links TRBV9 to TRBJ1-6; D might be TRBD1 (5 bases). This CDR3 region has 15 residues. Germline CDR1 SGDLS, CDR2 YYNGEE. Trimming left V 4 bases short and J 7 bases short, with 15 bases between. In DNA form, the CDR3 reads TGTGCCAGCAGCATACAGGCCCTGCCAAATTCACCCCTCCACTTT. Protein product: CASSIQALPNSPLHF.

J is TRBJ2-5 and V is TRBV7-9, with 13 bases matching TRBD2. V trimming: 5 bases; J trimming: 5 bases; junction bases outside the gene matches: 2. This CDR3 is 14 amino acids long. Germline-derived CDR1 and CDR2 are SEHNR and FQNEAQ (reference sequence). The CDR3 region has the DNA TGTGCCAGCAGCAGGGGACTAGCGGGGGAGACCCAGTACTTC. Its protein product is CASSRGLAGETQYF.

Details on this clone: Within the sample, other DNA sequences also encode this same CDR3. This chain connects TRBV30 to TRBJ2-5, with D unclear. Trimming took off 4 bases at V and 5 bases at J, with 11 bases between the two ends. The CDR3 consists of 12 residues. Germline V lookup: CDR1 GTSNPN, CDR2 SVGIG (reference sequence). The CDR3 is CAWNQVGETQYF. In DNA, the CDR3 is TGTGCCTGGAACCAGGTAGGGGAGACCCAGTACTTC.

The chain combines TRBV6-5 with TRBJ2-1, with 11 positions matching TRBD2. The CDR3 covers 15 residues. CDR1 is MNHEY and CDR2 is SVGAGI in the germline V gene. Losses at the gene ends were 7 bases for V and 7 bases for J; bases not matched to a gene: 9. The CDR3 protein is CASTPGLAVYNEQFF. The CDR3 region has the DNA TGTGCCAGCACACCGGGACTAGCGGTTTATAATGAGCAGTTCTTC.

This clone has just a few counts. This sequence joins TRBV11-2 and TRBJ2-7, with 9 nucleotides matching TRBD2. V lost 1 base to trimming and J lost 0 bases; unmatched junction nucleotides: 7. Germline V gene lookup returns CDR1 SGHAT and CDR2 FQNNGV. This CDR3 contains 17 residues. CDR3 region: CASSLALLAGYSYEQYF. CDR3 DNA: TGTGCCAGCAGCTTAGCACTCCTAGCGGGATACTCCTACGAGCAGTACTTC.

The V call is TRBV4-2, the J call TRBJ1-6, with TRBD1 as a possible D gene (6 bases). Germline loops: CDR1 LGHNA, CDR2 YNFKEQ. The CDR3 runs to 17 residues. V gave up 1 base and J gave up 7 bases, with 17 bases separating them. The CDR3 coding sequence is TGTGCCAGCAGCCAAGCTTCCGGTCAGGGGTGGAATTCACCCCTCCACTTT. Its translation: CASSQASGQGWNSPLHF.

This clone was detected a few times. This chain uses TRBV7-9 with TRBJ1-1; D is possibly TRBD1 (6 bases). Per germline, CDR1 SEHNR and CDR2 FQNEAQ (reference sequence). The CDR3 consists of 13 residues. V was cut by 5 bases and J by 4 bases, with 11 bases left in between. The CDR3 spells CASSPGTITEAFF. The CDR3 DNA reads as TGTGCCAGCAGCCCAGGGACAATCACTGAAGCTTTCTTT.

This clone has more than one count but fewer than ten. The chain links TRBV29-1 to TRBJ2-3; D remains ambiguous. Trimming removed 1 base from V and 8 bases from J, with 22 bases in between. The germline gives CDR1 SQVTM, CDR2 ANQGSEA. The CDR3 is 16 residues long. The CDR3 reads CSVEARSKIGLGTQYF. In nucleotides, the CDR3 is TGCAGCGTTGAAGCCCGGTCTAAGATTGGTCTGGGTACGCAGTATTTT.

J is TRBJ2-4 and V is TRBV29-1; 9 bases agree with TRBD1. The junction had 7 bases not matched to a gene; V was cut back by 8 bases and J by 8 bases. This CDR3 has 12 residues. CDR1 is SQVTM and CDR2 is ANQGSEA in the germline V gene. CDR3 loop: CSFLTGGDIQYF. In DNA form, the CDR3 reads TGCAGCTTTCTGACAGGGGGGGACATTCAGTACTTC.

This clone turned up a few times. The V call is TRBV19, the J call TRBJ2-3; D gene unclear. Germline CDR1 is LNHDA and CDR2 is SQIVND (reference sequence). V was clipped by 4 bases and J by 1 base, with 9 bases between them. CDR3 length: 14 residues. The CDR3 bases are TGTGCCAGTAGTAGGATCGATGGCACAGATACGCAGTATTTT. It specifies CASSRIDGTDTQYF.

CDR3: CASSLAGTRTDTQYF. The CDR3 nucleotides are TGTGCCAGCAGTTTAGCCGGGACCCGCACAGATACGCAGTATTTT. The chain recombines TRBV27 with TRBJ2-3; D may be TRBD1 or TRBD2 (5 bases each). Trimming removed 2 bases at V and 1 base at J, with 10 bases between. Per germline, CDR1 MNHEY and CDR2 SMNVEV (reference sequence). This CDR3 region has 15 residues.

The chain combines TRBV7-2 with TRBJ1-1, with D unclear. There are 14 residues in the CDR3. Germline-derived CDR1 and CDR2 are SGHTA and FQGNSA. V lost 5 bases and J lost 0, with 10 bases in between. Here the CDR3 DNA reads TGTGCCAGCAGCCACGGGGTTATGAACACTGAAGCTTTCTTT. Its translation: CASSHGVMNTEAFF.

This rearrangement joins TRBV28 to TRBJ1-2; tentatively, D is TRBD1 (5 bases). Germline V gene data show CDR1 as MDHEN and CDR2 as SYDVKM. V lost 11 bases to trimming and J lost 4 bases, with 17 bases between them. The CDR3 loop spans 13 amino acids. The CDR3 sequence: CASGGGESYGYTF. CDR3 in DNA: TGTGCCTCGGGTGGGGGTGAGTCCTATGGCTACACCTTC.

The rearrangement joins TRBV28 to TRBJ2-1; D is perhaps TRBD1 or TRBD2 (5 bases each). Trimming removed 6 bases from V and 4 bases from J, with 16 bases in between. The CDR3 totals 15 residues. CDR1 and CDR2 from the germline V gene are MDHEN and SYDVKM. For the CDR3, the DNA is TGTGCCAGCAGCCCCAGACCTGGGGGATACAATGAGCAGTTCTTC. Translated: CASSPRPGGYNEQFF.

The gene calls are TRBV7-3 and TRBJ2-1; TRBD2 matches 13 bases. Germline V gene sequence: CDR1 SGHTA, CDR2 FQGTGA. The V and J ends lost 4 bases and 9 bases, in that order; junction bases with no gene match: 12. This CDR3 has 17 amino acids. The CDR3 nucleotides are TGTGCCAGCAGCTCGATGACCGGACTAGCGGGAGAGGGTGAGCAGTTCTTC. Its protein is CASSSMTGLAGEGEQFF.

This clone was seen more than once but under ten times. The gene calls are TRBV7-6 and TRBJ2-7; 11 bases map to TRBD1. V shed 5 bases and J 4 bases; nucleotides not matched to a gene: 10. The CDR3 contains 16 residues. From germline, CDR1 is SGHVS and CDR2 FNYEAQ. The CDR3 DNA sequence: TGTGCCAGCAGCCTCCTTTACCGGGACAGGGGGTACGAGCAGTACTTC. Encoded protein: CASSLLYRDRGYEQYF.

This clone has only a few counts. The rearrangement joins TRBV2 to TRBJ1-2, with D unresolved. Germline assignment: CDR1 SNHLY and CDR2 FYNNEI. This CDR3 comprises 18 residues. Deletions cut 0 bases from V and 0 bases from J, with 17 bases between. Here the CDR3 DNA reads TGTGCCAGCAGTGAAGCGCTTGGGTACGCCGTGACTAACTATGGCTACACCTTC. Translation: CASSEALGYAVTNYGYTF.

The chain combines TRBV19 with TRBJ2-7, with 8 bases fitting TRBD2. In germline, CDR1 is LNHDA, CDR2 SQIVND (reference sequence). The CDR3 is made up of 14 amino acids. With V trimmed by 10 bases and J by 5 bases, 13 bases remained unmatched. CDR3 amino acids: CATRSQRGIDEQYF. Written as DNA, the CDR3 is TGTGCCACCAGGAGCCAGCGGGGGATCGACGAGCAGTACTTC.

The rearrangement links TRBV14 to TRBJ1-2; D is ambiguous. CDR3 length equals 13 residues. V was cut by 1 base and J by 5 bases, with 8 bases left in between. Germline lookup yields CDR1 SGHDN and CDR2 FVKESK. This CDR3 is CASSQGSLYGYTF. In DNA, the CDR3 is TGTGCCAGCAGCCAAGGCTCGCTTTATGGCTACACCTTC.

Here the CDR3 reads CASKTFNYGYTF. CDR3 sequence (DNA): TGTGCCAGCAAGACGTTTAACTATGGCTACACCTTC. This chain connects TRBV7-2 to TRBJ1-2; D gene uncertain. The CDR3 sequence is 12 residues long. CDR1 is SGHTA and CDR2 is FQGNSA in the germline V gene. Trimming took 7 bases from V and 1 from J, leaving 7 bases between them. Supplemented by reference TRBV7-2 and TRBJ1-2, the full variable domain reads GAGVSQSPSNKVTEKGKDVELRCDPISGHTALYWYRQSLGQGLEFLIYFQGNSAPDKSGLPSDRFSAERTGGSVSTLTIQRTQQEDSAVYLCASKTFNYGYTFGSGTRLTVV.